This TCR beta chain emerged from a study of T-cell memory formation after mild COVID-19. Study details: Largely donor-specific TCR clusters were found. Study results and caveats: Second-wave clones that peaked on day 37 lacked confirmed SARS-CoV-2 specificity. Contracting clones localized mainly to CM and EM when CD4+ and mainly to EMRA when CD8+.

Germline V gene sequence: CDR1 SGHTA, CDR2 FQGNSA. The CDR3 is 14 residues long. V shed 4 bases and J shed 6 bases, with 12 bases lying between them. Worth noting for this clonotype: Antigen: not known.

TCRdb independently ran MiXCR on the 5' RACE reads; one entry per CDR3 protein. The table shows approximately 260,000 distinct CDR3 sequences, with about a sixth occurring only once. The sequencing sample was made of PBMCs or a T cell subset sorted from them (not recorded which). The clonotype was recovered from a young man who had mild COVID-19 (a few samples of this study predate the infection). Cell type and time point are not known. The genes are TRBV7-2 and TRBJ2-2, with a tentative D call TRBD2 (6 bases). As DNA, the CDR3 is TGTGCCAGCAGCTGGGCCGGGGGTCCCGGGGAGCTGTTTTTT. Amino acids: CASSWAGGPGELFF. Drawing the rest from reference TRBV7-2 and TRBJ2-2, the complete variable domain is GAGVSQSPSNKVTEKGKDVELRCDPISGHTALYWYRQSLGQGLEFLIYFQGNSAPDKSGLPSDRFSAERTGGSVSTLTIQRTQQEDSAVYLCASSWAGGPGELFFGEGSRLTVL.